The following is a T cell receptor (beta chain) sequence with its context. Under the authors' procedure: Reference gene primer amplification gave nucleated cell count estimates. The table came from immunoSEQ multiplex PCR; TCRdb's copy has only in-frame clones and leaves some out. V and J calls and clone size are those listed in that table; D and trimming were worked out from the DNA. The sample holds 300,000 to 350,000 clones, 83% seen once. This sample was taken from a study of blood T cell repertoires in COVID-19. The wider study: Spain, Italy and the United States supplied samples that represented acute and convalescent COVID-19.

CDR3 length equals 14 residues. The junction had 6 bases not matched to a gene; V was cut back by 4 bases and J by 7 bases. The germline V gene has CDR1 SQVTM and CDR2 ANQGSEA. The receptor was isolated from a man younger than 45 with active or convalescent COVID-19. The chain recombines TRBV29-1 with TRBJ1-4, with TRBD1 matching over 10 bases. The material sequenced was peripheral blood. CDR3 nucleotide sequence: TGCAGCGTTGGGACAGGGGGAAGGAGTGAAAAACTGTTTTTT. Its translation is CSVGTGGRSEKLFF.